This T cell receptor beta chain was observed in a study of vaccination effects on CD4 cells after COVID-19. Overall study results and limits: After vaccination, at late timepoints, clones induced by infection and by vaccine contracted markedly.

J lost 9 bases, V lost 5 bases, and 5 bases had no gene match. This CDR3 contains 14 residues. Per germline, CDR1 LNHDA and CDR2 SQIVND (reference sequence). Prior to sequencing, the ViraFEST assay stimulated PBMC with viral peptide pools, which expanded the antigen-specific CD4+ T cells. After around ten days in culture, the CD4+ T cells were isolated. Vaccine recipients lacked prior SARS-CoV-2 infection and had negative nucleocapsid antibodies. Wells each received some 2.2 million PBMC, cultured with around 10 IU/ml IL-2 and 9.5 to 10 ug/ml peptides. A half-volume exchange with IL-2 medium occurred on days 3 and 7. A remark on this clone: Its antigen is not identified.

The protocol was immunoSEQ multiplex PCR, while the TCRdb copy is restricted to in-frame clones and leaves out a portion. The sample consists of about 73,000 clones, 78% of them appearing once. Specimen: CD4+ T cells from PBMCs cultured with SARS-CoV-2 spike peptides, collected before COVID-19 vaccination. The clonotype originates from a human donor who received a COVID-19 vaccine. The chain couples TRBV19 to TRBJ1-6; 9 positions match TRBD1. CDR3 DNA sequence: TGTGCCAGTAGTCGGGACAGGGAGGGTTCACCCCTCCACTTT. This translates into CASSRDREGSPLHF. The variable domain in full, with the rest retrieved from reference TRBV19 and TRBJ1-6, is DGGITQSPKYLFRKEGQNVTLSCEQNLNHDAMYWYRQDPGQGLRLIYYSQIVNDFQKGDIAEGYSVSREKKESFPLTVTSAQKNPTAFYLCASSRDREGSPLHFGNGTRLTVT.